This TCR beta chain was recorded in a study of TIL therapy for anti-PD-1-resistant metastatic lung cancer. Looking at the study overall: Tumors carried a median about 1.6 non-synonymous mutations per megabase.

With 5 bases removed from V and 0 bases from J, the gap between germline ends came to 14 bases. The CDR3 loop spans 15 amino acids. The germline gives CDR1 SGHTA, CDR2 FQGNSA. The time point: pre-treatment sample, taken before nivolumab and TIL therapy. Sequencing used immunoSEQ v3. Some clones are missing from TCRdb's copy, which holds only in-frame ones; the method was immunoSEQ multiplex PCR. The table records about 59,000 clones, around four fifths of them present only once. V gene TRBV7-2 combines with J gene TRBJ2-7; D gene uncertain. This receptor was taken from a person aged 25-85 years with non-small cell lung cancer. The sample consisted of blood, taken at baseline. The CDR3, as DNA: TGTGCCAGCAGCCCGGTGGAGCGCACCTCCTACGAGCAGTACTTC. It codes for CASSPVERTSYEQYF.